This TCR beta chain was sequenced during a study of blood T cell repertoires in COVID-19 (dated by TCRdb to 2020 to 2021). Broadly, across the study: Collaborator samples came from the United States, Italy and Spain and covered acute and convalescent phases of COVID-19. The prospective study material was composed of cDNA or gDNA derived from T cells, B-cell-depleted T cells, or PBMCs. Samples were obtained from the ongoing ImmuneRACE study (first 160 participants) and from 1,000 to 1,500 subjects provided by 6 global collaborators. Where available, HLA class I and class II types were taken from metadata supplied by the sample provider and were not determined by assay-based typing. A de-identified subject ID, COVID-19 status, age in years and sex were almost always included in the sample metadata. The dataset comprised deeply sampled blood TCRbeta repertoires from subjects exposed to, actively infected with, or recovered from COVID-19. The repertoires were released in a freely available public database meant as a resource for research on the immune response to SARS-CoV-2.

TCRbeta CDR3 regions were amplified from genomic DNA by means of the immunoSEQ Assay, a bias-controlled multiplex PCR. The study's own analysis went as follows. Nucleated cell counts per sample were estimated from amplification of reference gene primers within the assay. To quantify the absolute abundance of each unique TCRbeta CDR3 rearrangement, sequence reads were collapsed and filtered. Productive Simpson clonality was computed per sample as the square root of Simpson's diversity index over productive rearrangements. What TCRdb holds here is the immuneACCESS table cut down to in-frame rearrangements. Part of the clones is not present; checked against another copy, under half of the missing clones reflect an unresolved V gene, and the others are unexplained. V and J calls and clone size come straight from that table; D and trimming were deduced from the DNA. This sample lists more than 200,000 clones; around 80% were detected once. More than 9% of the sample goes to the ten largest clones.

The germline V gene (reference sequence) supplies CDR1 SGHKS and CDR2 YYEKEE. V is reduced by 4 bases and J by 0 bases, leaving a spacing of 13 bases between them. Inclusive of the bounding cysteine and phenylalanine, the CDR3 is 15 residues long. Only the CDR3 DNA stays, 45 bases, in frame from base 1. On this clone: Its antigen remains unidentified. The record has no base qualities; no much larger clone is one base away.

Here is what the overall study found, with its caveats: Clinical and demographic metadata were provided uncurated, with the amount varying by source and participant.

At one collaborating source in Seattle, patients were enrolled during active infection and were followed longitudinally through the course of disease. The collaborating institutions used their own protocols to collect whole blood in K2EDTA tubes. For TCRbeta analysis, collaborator samples were shipped as frozen whole blood, as isolated PBMCs, or as DNA extracted from either sample type. The source is a woman of 80 years or more with COVID-19, enrolled during active disease. Sequencing was performed on peripheral blood. The rearrangement joined TRBV5-5 to TRBJ1-2; a tentative D call is TRBD1 (5 bases match). Here is the DNA: TGTGCCAGCAGCCTTGGGGGGGTTACTAACTATGGCTACACCTTC. The resulting protein is CASSLGGVTNYGYTF.